Listed below are T cell receptor beta chains from one sample, sequenced in a study of blood T cell repertoires in COVID-19. Here immunoSEQ multiplex PCR was the method, and the copy in TCRdb shows in-frame clones only, minus some. The table records about 260,000 clones, around nine tenths of them present only once. Sequenced sample: peripheral blood. The receptors here all came from a man aged 25 to 45 with active or convalescent COVID-19. CDR3s include the opening cysteine and the closing phenylalanine or tryptophan. D genes are given only for firm matches. Size values are once, few and many counts, or a class for expanded clones, and some rows have none.

D gene: TRBD2; J gene: TRBJ2-5; clone size: NA; V gene: TRBV5-4; CDR3 DNA: TGTGCCAGCAGTCCGCTAGCGGGGGGGCGACAAGAGACCCAGTACTTC; CDR3 protein: CASSPLAGGRQETQYF
D gene: NA; J gene: TRBJ1-1; clone size: NA; V gene: TRBV5-6; CDR3 DNA: TGTGCCAGCAGCTTGTGGGCGGGTAGCACTGAAGCTTTCTTT; CDR3 protein: CASSLWAGSTEAFF
D gene: NA; J gene: TRBJ2-1; clone size: NA; V gene: TRBV19; CDR3 DNA: TGTGCCAGTAGAGGCCCTGACATGGAGCAGTTCTTC; CDR3 protein: CASRGPDMEQFF
D gene: NA; J gene: TRBJ2-5; clone size: NA; V gene: TRBV2; CDR3 DNA: TGTGCCAGCAGTGCCGGGTTTGGGGAGACCCAGTACTTC; CDR3 protein: CASSAGFGETQYF
D gene: NA; J gene: TRBJ2-3; clone size: few; V gene: TRBV15; CDR3 DNA: TGTGCCACCAGCAGAGGGGCGGGGCAGTGGGGTACGCAGTATTTT; CDR3 protein: CATSRGAGQWGTQYF
D gene: NA; J gene: TRBJ2-2; clone size: NA; V gene: TRBV9; CDR3 DNA: TGTGCCAGCAGCAATCTGGGCGGGGCCTCCGGCACCGGGGAGCTGTTTTTT; CDR3 protein: CASSNLGGASGTGELFF
D gene: NA; J gene: TRBJ1-2; clone size: NA; V gene: TRBV7-9; CDR3 DNA: TGTGCCAGCAGCTTAGTCTCAGGGGCCGGCTACACCTTC; CDR3 protein: CASSLVSGAGYTF
D gene: TRBD2; J gene: TRBJ2-1; clone size: NA; V gene: TRBV6-2/TRBV6-3; CDR3 DNA: TGTGCCAGCAGCTCCCTAGCGGGGGGGGGCAATGAGCAGTTCTTC; CDR3 protein: CASSSLAGGGNEQFF
D gene: TRBD2; J gene: TRBJ2-1; clone size: NA; V gene: TRBV19; CDR3 DNA: TGTGCCAGTAGTATAGCGAGGGTCCGGGGGGGGTACAATGAGCAGTTCTTC; CDR3 protein: CASSIARVRGGYNEQFF
D gene: TRBD1; J gene: TRBJ2-3; clone size: NA; V gene: TRBV7-9; CDR3 DNA: TGTGCCAGCCAGGGTGGACAGGGGTGGACAGATACGCAGTATTTT; CDR3 protein: CASQGGQGWTDTQYF
D gene: TRBD1; J gene: TRBJ2-1; clone size: once; V gene: TRBV3-1/TRBV3-2; CDR3 DNA: TGTGCCAGCAGCCAAGAAGGCGACAGGGGGGGATATGAGCAGTTCTTC; CDR3 protein: CASSQEGDRGGYEQFF
D gene: TRBD2; J gene: TRBJ2-3; clone size: NA; V gene: TRBV3-1/TRBV3-2; CDR3 DNA: TGTGCCAGCAGCCCCGGACTAGCGGGGGTATCAGATACGCAGTATTTT; CDR3 protein: CASSPGLAGVSDTQYF
D gene: NA; J gene: TRBJ1-4; clone size: NA; V gene: TRBV6-1; CDR3 DNA: TGTGCCAGCAGTGAAGGGTTCACAGGCAGTAATGAAAAACTGTTTTTT; CDR3 protein: CASSEGFTGSNEKLFF
D gene: NA; J gene: TRBJ2-1; clone size: many; V gene: TRBV6-4; CDR3 DNA: TGTGCCAGCAGCAGCGCCACTAGAGTGTTCTTC; CDR3 protein: CASSSATRVFF
D gene: TRBD1; J gene: TRBJ1-5; clone size: NA; V gene: TRBV6-5; CDR3 DNA: TGTGCCAGCAGTAAACAGGGGGGTCAGCCCCAGCATTTT; CDR3 protein: CASSKQGGQPQHF
D gene: TRBD1; J gene: TRBJ2-7; clone size: NA; V gene: TRBV3-1/TRBV3-2; CDR3 DNA: TGTGCCAGCAGCGGCGGACAGGGAAACTACGAGCAGTACTTC; CDR3 protein: CASSGGQGNYEQYF
D gene: TRBD2; J gene: TRBJ2-3; clone size: NA; V gene: TRBV9; CDR3 DNA: TGTGCCAGCAGCCCCGAGAGGACTAGCGACACAGATACGCAGTATTTT; CDR3 protein: CASSPERTSDTDTQYF
D gene: NA; J gene: TRBJ2-2; clone size: NA; V gene: TRBV4-1; CDR3 DNA: TGCGCCAGCAGCCCAGATAGTCTCCGCCCCGCGAACACCGGGGAGCTGTTTTTT; CDR3 protein: CASSPDSLRPANTGELFF
D gene: NA; J gene: TRBJ2-2; clone size: NA; V gene: TRBV3-1/TRBV3-2; CDR3 DNA: TGTGCCAGCAGCCAAACGGCAGGGACCGGGGAGCTGTTTTTT; CDR3 protein: CASSQTAGTGELFF
D gene: NA; J gene: TRBJ1-2; clone size: NA; V gene: TRBV27; CDR3 DNA: TGTGCCAGCAGAGAGCTGACAAGCTATGGCTACACCTTC; CDR3 protein: CASRELTSYGYTF
D gene: TRBD2; J gene: TRBJ2-3; clone size: NA; V gene: TRBV19; CDR3 DNA: TGTGCCAGTACATCACACCCTAGCGGGGTTCAAGATACGCAGTATTTT; CDR3 protein: CASTSHPSGVQDTQYF
D gene: NA; J gene: TRBJ2-1; clone size: once; V gene: TRBV7-8; CDR3 DNA: TGTGCCAGCAGCTTAGTCGCCAGTGAGCAGTTCTTC; CDR3 protein: CASSLVASEQFF
D gene: TRBD2; J gene: TRBJ2-5; clone size: NA; V gene: TRBV10-1; CDR3 DNA: TGCGCCAGCAGTGAGAGGCTAGCGGAGGGGGAGACCCAGTACTTC; CDR3 protein: CASSERLAEGETQYF
D gene: NA; J gene: TRBJ2-1; clone size: NA; V gene: TRBV19; CDR3 DNA: TGTGCCAGTAGTATAGCCGGGAGCTCCTACAATGAGCAGTTCTTC; CDR3 protein: CASSIAGSSYNEQFF
D gene: NA; J gene: TRBJ2-2; clone size: once; V gene: TRBV13; CDR3 DNA: TGTGCCAGCAGCACAGGGATACCCGGGGAGCTGTTTTTT; CDR3 protein: CASSTGIPGELFF
D gene: NA; J gene: TRBJ1-4; clone size: NA; V gene: TRBV9; CDR3 DNA: TGTGCCAGCAGCCCCGGGGACACCATGGTTTGGGAAAAACTGTTTTTT; CDR3 protein: CASSPGDTMVWEKLFF
D gene: NA; J gene: TRBJ2-5; clone size: NA; V gene: TRBV9; CDR3 DNA: TGTGCCAGCAGCGTAGACGGACTCCAAGAGACCCAGTACTTC; CDR3 protein: CASSVDGLQETQYF
D gene: NA; J gene: TRBJ2-5; clone size: NA; V gene: TRBV7-2; CDR3 DNA: TGTGCCAGCAGCTTAGATGGCAGGGTGGGCGAGACCCAGTACTTC; CDR3 protein: CASSLDGRVGETQYF
D gene: TRBD2; J gene: TRBJ2-3; clone size: NA; V gene: TRBV4-1; CDR3 DNA: TGCGCCAGCAGGCGGACTAGCGCCTCCTCGGATACGCAGTATTTT; CDR3 protein: CASRRTSASSDTQYF
D gene: TRBD2; J gene: TRBJ2-2; clone size: NA; V gene: TRBV7-3; CDR3 DNA: TGTGCCAGCAGCCCAACTAGCGGGGGGACCGGGGAGCTGTTTTTT; CDR3 protein: CASSPTSGGTGELFF
D gene: NA; J gene: TRBJ1-6; clone size: few; V gene: TRBV10-3; CDR3 DNA: TGTGCCAGTGCCACAGGGACGGCCTATAATTCACCCCTCCACTTT; CDR3 protein: CASATGTAYNSPLHF
D gene: NA; J gene: TRBJ1-6; clone size: NA; V gene: TRBV19; CDR3 DNA: TGTGCCAGTAGTATATTTATTTTTCGGGGGAATTCACCCCTCCACTTT; CDR3 protein: CASSIFIFRGNSPLHF
D gene: TRBD1; J gene: TRBJ1-6; clone size: NA; V gene: TRBV7-2; CDR3 DNA: TGTGCCAGCAGCTTAGGCGGCGACAGGGCAGGATCACCCCTCCACTTT; CDR3 protein: CASSLGGDRAGSPLHF
D gene: NA; J gene: TRBJ2-2; clone size: NA; V gene: TRBV4-3; CDR3 DNA: TGCGCCAGCAGCCAAGATAGGGGGACATCTGCCGGGGAGCTGTTTTTT; CDR3 protein: CASSQDRGTSAGELFF
D gene: TRBD2; J gene: TRBJ2-4; clone size: NA; V gene: TRBV7-9; CDR3 DNA: TGTGCCACCACAAACCTTGAAAGCGGGGGAGCCAAAAACATTCAGTACTTC; CDR3 protein: CATTNLESGGAKNIQYF
D gene: TRBD2; J gene: TRBJ2-3; clone size: NA; V gene: TRBV5-1; CDR3 DNA: TGCGCCAGCAGCCCGCCAGCCCGGACTAGCGGGGGGCTCGGAGATACGCAGTATTTT; CDR3 protein: CASSPPARTSGGLGDTQYF
D gene: NA; J gene: TRBJ1-2; clone size: NA; V gene: TRBV13; CDR3 DNA: TGTGCCAGCAGCCCTATATTGCGGGTCTCAGGAGGGGGCTACACCTTC; CDR3 protein: CASSPILRVSGGGYTF
D gene: TRBD2; J gene: TRBJ2-3; clone size: NA; V gene: TRBV5-1; CDR3 DNA: TGCGCCAGCAGCCCAAGGACTAGCGGGGACACAGATACGCAGTATTTT; CDR3 protein: CASSPRTSGDTDTQYF
D gene: NA; J gene: TRBJ1-5; clone size: NA; V gene: TRBV2; CDR3 DNA: TGTGCCAGCAGTGAAGGGCCGAGCGTGAGGTTCAATCAGCCCCAGCATTTT; CDR3 protein: CASSEGPSVRFNQPQHF
D gene: NA; J gene: TRBJ2-2; clone size: NA; V gene: TRBV5-8; CDR3 DNA: TGTGCCAGCAGCTTAAGGGACACAAACACCGGGGAGCTGTTTTTT; CDR3 protein: CASSLRDTNTGELFF
D gene: TRBD1; J gene: TRBJ2-3; clone size: once; V gene: TRBV18; CDR3 DNA: TGTGCCAGCTCACCGGACAGGGGGCCGGCAGATACGCAGTATTTT; CDR3 protein: CASSPDRGPADTQYF
D gene: NA; J gene: TRBJ1-2; clone size: NA; V gene: TRBV29-1; CDR3 DNA: TGCAGCGATCTCGGGATCCTTGGCTACACCTTC; CDR3 protein: CSDLGILGYTF
D gene: TRBD1; J gene: TRBJ2-2; clone size: NA; V gene: TRBV7-2; CDR3 DNA: TGTGCCAGCAGCTGGGACAGGGGCTATGGCGGGGAGCTGTTTTTT; CDR3 protein: CASSWDRGYGGELFF
D gene: TRBD2; J gene: TRBJ2-1; clone size: NA; V gene: TRBV6-1; CDR3 DNA: TGTGCCAGCAGTTTTACTAGCGGGGGCGTCAATGAGCAGTTCTTC; CDR3 protein: CASSFTSGGVNEQFF
D gene: TRBD1; J gene: TRBJ1-1; clone size: NA; V gene: TRBV2; CDR3 DNA: TGTGCCAGCAGCGAACAGGGGGCGGTCACTGAAGCTTTCTTT; CDR3 protein: CASSEQGAVTEAFF
D gene: NA; J gene: TRBJ1-5; clone size: NA; V gene: TRBV27; CDR3 DNA: TGTGCCAGCAGTTTAGTGGGAACCGGAGGAAGCCTCAATCAGCCCCAGCATTTT; CDR3 protein: CASSLVGTGGSLNQPQHF